These 13 T cell receptor beta chains originate from one sample sequenced in a study of blood T cell repertoires in COVID-19. Sequencing used immunoSEQ multiplex PCR; TCRdb keeps in-frame clones, though not all of them. The repertoire holds 90,000 to 120,000 clones, about 91% seen once, with 5% to 6.5% in the top ten. What was sequenced was peripheral blood. The receptor set was obtained from a human donor in a cohort sampled during active COVID-19.

The genes are TRBV5-6 and TRBJ1-2; possibly TRBD1 for D (6 bases). The CDR3 loop spans 14 amino acids. Trimming took off 5 bases at V and 3 bases at J, with 14 bases between the two ends. Germline V lookup: CDR1 SGHDT, CDR2 YYEEEE. In DNA form, the CDR3 reads TGTGCCAGCAGTCCACAGGGCCGGTACTATGGCTACACCTTC. Its translation is CASSPQGRYYGYTF.

The rearrangement links TRBV12-3 or TRBV12-4 to TRBJ2-7; no clear D. CDR3 length: 12 amino acids. The V end was cut by 2 bases, the J end by 3 bases, with 5 bases between. CDR3 coding DNA: TGTGCCAGCAGTTTAATGAGCTACGAGCAGTACTTC. Translation gives CASSLMSYEQYF.

This rearrangement joins TRBV6-7 to TRBJ2-5; TRBD1 is a possible D gene (7 bases). TRBV6-7 is given ORF status, its function remaining uncertain. The V end lost 0 bases, the J end lost 11 bases, and 22 bases lay between the germline ends. The CDR3 covers 16 residues. The CDR3 reads CASSYSLRGPIGTQYF. CDR3 bases: TGTGCCAGCAGTTACTCTTTAAGGGGGCCGATCGGGACTCAGTACTTC.

The chain uses TRBV19 and TRBJ2-1, with 8 bases aligning to TRBD2. The CDR3 is 14 amino acids. Germline V gene sequence: CDR1 LNHDA, CDR2 SQIVND (reference sequence). Losses at the gene ends were 10 bases for V and 2 bases for J; bases not matched to a gene: 7. This CDR3 reads CATKTSGPYNEQFF. The CDR3 DNA sequence: TGTGCCACCAAAACTAGCGGACCCTACAATGAGCAGTTCTTC.

The chain recombines TRBV6-5 with TRBJ1-2, with D hard to call. This CDR3 is 12 amino acids long. The germline V and J ends were trimmed by 6 bases and 3 bases, with 8 bases remaining between them. Germline CDR1 and CDR2: MNHEY and SVGAGI. The CDR3 spells CASSNVDYGYTF. CDR3 nucleotides: TGTGCCAGCAGCAATGTAGACTATGGCTACACCTTC.

V gene TRBV7-3 combines with J gene TRBJ2-3, with 10 nucleotides matching TRBD2. The CDR3 loop spans 15 amino acids. Germline trimming cut 4 bases from V and 2 bases from J; bases unmatched to any gene: 3. Germline V gene lookup returns CDR1 SGHTA and CDR2 FQGTGA. In DNA form, the CDR3 reads TGTGCCAGCAGCTATAGCGGGGGGACCACAGATACGCAGTATTTT. Its translation is CASSYSGGTTDTQYF.

The chain combines TRBV7-8 with TRBJ2-7; D is perhaps TRBD2 (5 bases). CDR3 size: 14 residues. V lost 5 bases to trimming and J lost 0 bases, with 11 bases between them. Germline V gene data show CDR1 as SGHVS and CDR2 as FQNEAQ. The CDR3 DNA reads as TGTGCCAGCAGCCGGACGGGAAGCTCCTACGAGCAGTACTTC. Translated, it gives CASSRTGSSYEQYF.

The J gene is TRBJ1-2, the V gene TRBV4-3; unclear D gene. V was trimmed by 0 bases and J by 5 bases, leaving 13 bases between them. The CDR3 has 15 amino acids. From germline, CDR1 is LGHNA and CDR2 YSLEER. The CDR3, as DNA: TGCGCCAGCAGCCAAGATCGCAGGCAGGTGTATGGCTACACCTTC. Amino acids: CASSQDRRQVYGYTF.

The rearrangement links TRBV2 to TRBJ2-5, with 8 bases lining up with TRBD1. The CDR3 is made up of 12 amino acids. Trimming removed 7 bases from V and 7 bases from J; junction bases left unmatched: 5. CDR1 and CDR2 (germline): SNHLY, FYNNEI. The CDR3 loop reads CASTGQGGTQYF. The CDR3 nucleotides are TGTGCCAGCACCGGACAGGGAGGGACCCAGTACTTC.

V is TRBV29-1 and J is TRBJ1-1; TRBD1 matches at 9 bases. The CDR3 is 11 amino acids. In germline, CDR1 is SQVTM, CDR2 ANQGSEA. Unmatched junction bases numbered 0, after V lost 4 bases and J lost 6 bases. The CDR3 reads CSVGQGAEAFF. Written as DNA, the CDR3 is TGCAGCGTTGGACAGGGGGCTGAAGCTTTCTTT.

The chain carries TRBV7-2 and TRBJ2-1; 9 nucleotides agree with TRBD2. Germline CDR1 is SGHTA and CDR2 is FQGNSA. This CDR3 comprises 16 residues. The ends lost 0 bases at V and 6 bases at J; junction bases unmatched: 6. The CDR3 DNA is TGTGCCAGCAGCTTAGCGGCGGGGGGGCTAAGCAATGAGCAGTTCTTC. Protein sequence: CASSLAAGGLSNEQFF.

The CDR3 spells CASNQITGGKAEAFF. CDR3 nucleotide sequence: TGTGCCAGCAACCAAATCACAGGGGGCAAGGCTGAAGCTTTCTTT. The chain is built from TRBV6-5 and TRBJ1-1; the match to TRBD1 covers 9 bases. V lost 7 bases to trimming and J lost 6 bases; unmatched junction nucleotides: 12. The CDR3 sequence is 15 residues long. Germline V gene lookup returns CDR1 MNHEY and CDR2 SVGAGI.

This chain joins TRBV24-1 and TRBJ2-1; TRBD2 matches at 9 bases. The V gene's germline CDR1 is KGHDR and CDR2 SFDVKD. V trimming: 5 bases; J trimming: 4 bases; junction bases outside the gene matches: 11. CDR3 length equals 17 residues. CDR3 region: CATSGGLAGSFYNEQFF. Written as DNA, the CDR3 is TGTGCCACCAGTGGGGGCCTAGCGGGAAGTTTTTACAATGAGCAGTTCTTC.